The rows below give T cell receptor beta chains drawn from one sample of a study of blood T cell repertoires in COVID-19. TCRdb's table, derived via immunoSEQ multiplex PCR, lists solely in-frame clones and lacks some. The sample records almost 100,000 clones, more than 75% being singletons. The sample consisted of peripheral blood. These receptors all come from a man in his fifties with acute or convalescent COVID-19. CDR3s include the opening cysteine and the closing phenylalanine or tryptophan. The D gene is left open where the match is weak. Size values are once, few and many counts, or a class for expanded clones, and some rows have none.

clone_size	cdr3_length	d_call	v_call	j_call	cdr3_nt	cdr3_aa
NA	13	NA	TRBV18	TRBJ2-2	TGTGCCAGCTCACCCGGGGGCACCGGGGAGCTGTTTTTT	CASSPGGTGELFF
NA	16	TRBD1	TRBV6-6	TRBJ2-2	TGTGCCAGCAGCTATACAGGGGGCCGTAACACCGGGGAGCTGTTTTTT	CASSYTGGRNTGELFF
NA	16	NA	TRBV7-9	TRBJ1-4	TGTGCCAGCAGCTTGATTCGGGGGAGAGATGGTGAAAAACTGTTTTTT	CASSLIRGRDGEKLFF
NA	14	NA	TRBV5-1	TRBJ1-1	TGCGCCAGCAGCCCGCTCTCGAGGGCGTCTGAAGCTTTCTTT	CASSPLSRASEAFF
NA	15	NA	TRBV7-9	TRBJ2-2	TGTGCCAGCAGAGTCCGGACAACGAACACCGGGGAGCTGTTTTTT	CASRVRTTNTGELFF
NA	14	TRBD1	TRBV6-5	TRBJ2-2	TGTGCCAGCAGTCCGGACAGGGGATCCGGGGAGCTGTTTTTT	CASSPDRGSGELFF
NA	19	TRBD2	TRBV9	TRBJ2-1	TGTGCCAGCAGCACCCGCGGGACTAGCGGGACCACTCGAAGGAATGAGCAGTTCTTC	CASSTRGTSGTTRRNEQFF
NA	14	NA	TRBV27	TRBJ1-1	TGTGCCAGCAGTCCGGGACACATGAACACTGAAGCTTTCTTT	CASSPGHMNTEAFF
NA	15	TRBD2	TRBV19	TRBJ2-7	TGTGCCAGTAGTATAGGGACTAGCGGACCGTACGAGCAGTACTTC	CASSIGTSGPYEQYF
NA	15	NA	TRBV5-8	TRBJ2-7	TGTGCCAGCAGCTTGGAAGCGGCTTCTTCCTACGAGCAGTACTTC	CASSLEAASSYEQYF
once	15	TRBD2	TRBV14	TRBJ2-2	TGTGCCAGCAGCCCACTGGCGGGAGCAACCGGGGAGCTGTTTTTT	CASSPLAGATGELFF
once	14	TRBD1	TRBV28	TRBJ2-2	TGTGCCAGCACCCCGGACAGGGAGACCGGGGAGCTGTTTTTT	CASTPDRETGELFF
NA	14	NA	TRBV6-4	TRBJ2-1	TGTGCCAGCAGCCGGGAGATTGTTGGGAATGAGCAGTTCTTC	CASSREIVGNEQFF
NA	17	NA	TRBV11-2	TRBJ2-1	TGTGCCAGCAGTTCCCGCCCAGGCTACCCGGCCTACAATGAGCAGTTCTTC	CASSSRPGYPAYNEQFF
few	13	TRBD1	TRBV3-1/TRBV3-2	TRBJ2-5	TGTGCCAGCAGTTCGACAGGGCAAGAGACCCAGTACTTC	CASSSTGQETQYF
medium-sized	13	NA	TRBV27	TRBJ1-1	TGTGCCAGCAGTTCCGACGGGGACACTGAAGCTTTCTTT	CASSSDGDTEAFF
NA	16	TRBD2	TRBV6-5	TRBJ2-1	TGTGCCAGCAGTTACTCTCTAGCGGGAGGGCCGCTTGAGCAGTTCTTC	CASSYSLAGGPLEQFF
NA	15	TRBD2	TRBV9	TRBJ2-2	TGTGCCAGCAGCCCCAGCGGGACCAACACCGGGGAGCTGTTTTTT	CASSPSGTNTGELFF
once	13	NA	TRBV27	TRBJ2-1	TGTGCCAGCAGCCATCTTGGGCCGACTGAGCAGTTCTTC	CASSHLGPTEQFF
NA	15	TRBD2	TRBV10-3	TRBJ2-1	TGTGCCATCAGTAATAGCGGGAGAGGGTACAATGAGCAGTTCTTC	CAISNSGRGYNEQFF
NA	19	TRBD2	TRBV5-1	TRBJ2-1	TGCGCCAGCAGCGGAGGACTAGCGGGAGGTCGCAGCTCCTACAATGAGCAGTTCTTC	CASSGGLAGGRSSYNEQFF
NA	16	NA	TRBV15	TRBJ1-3	TGTGCCACCAGCAGAGTCAGAACGACGGGGAAGAACACCATATATTTT	CATSRVRTTGKNTIYF
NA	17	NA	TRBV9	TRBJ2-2	TGTGCCAGCAGCGTTGGGGAAAAGGCCAGAGGGACCGGGGAGCTGTTTTTT	CASSVGEKARGTGELFF
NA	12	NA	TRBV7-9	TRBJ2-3	TGTGCCAGCAGCTTAGACACGGGTACGCAGTATTTT	CASSLDTGTQYF
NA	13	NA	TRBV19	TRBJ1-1	TGTGCCAGTAGTATAGATCGGAACACTGAAGCTTTCTTT	CASSIDRNTEAFF
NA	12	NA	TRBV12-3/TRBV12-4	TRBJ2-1	TGTGCCAGCAGCCTCCGGGTTAATGAGCAGTTCTTC	CASSLRVNEQFF
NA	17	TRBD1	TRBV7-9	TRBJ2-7	TGTGCCAGCAGTCCCGGGACAGGGGAAGCTCGGCCCTACGAGCAGTACTTC	CASSPGTGEARPYEQYF
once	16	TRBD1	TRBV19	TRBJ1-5	TGTGCCAGTAGTACCTGGACAGGGGGAAGCAATCAGCCCCAGCATTTT	CASSTWTGGSNQPQHF
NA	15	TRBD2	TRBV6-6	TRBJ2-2	TGTGCCAGCACGGGGACTAGCGGGAGTAGGGGGGAGCTGTTTTTT	CASTGTSGSRGELFF
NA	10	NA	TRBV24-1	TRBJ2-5	TGTGCCACCAGTCTGGAGACCCAGTACTTC	CATSLETQYF
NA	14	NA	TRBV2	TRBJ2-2	TGTGCCAGCAGTGCCGCGGGACGCACCGGGGAGCTGTTTTTT	CASSAAGRTGELFF
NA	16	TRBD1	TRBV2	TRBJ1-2	TGTGCCAGCAGTCCGGACAGGGGGATTAGGAACACTGGCTACACCTTC	CASSPDRGIRNTGYTF
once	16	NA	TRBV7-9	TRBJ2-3	TGTGCCAGCAGCTCCGGTAGCTATACGAGCACAGATACGCAGTATTTT	CASSSGSYTSTDTQYF
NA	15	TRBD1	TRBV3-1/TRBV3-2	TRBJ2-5	TGTGCCAGCAGCCTCCCGGGACAGGGGCGGGAGACCCAGTACTTC	CASSLPGQGRETQYF
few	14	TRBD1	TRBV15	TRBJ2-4	TGTGCCACCAGCAGAGGGGACAGGGAGAACATTCAGTACTTC	CATSRGDRENIQYF
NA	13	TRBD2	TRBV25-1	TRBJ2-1	TGTGCCAGCAGTGAAAGAGCGGGGTTACTGTGGTTCTTC	CASSERAGLLWFF
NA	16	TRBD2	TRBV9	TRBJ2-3	TGTGCCAGCAGCGCCCGCCATAGCGGGATCACAGATACGCAGTATTTT	CASSARHSGITDTQYF
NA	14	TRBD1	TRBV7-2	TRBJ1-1	TGTGCCAGCAGCTCGACCCGACAGGGGTTAGTAGCTTTCTTT	CASSSTRQGLVAFF
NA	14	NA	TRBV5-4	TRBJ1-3	TGTGCCAGCAGCCCAGGGAACTCTGGAAACACCATATATTTT	CASSPGNSGNTIYF
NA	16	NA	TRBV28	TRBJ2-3	TGTGCCAGCAGGATTAGGGACACCACCCCCACAGATACGCAGTATTTT	CASRIRDTTPTDTQYF
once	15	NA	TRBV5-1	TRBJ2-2	TGCGCCAGCAGCCTGGGACAAACAAACACCGGGGAGCTGTTTTTT	CASSLGQTNTGELFF
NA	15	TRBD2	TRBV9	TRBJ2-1	TGTGCCAGCAGCGCCACTAGCGGGCCCTACAATGAGCAGTTCTTC	CASSATSGPYNEQFF
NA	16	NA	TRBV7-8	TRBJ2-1	TGTGCCAGCGTCGCCCGACGGACAGTCCTATACAATGAGCAGTTCTTC	CASVARRTVLYNEQFF
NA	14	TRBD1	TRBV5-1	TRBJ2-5	TGCGCCACCTCTCGAGGGGACAGTCAAGAGACCCAGTACTTC	CATSRGDSQETQYF
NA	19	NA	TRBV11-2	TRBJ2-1	TGTGCCAGCAGCTTTTCGGGGTCATTCGTGACTAGCTCCTACAATGAGCAGTTCTTC	CASSFSGSFVTSSYNEQFF
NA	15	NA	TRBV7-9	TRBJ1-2	TGTGCCAGCAGGAATACAGGAGTTTCGGCGAGTGGCTACACCTTC	CASRNTGVSASGYTF
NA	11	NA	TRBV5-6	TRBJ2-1	TGTGCCAGCCGGTCGGAGGCTGAGCAGTTCTTC	CASRSEAEQFF
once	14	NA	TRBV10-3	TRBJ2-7	TGTGCCATCAGAGATGACGGAGGGACTTACGAGCAGTACTTC	CAIRDDGGTYEQYF
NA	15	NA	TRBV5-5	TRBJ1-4	TGTGCCAGCAGCTTGGCCGTGGCCCCAAATGAAAAACTGTTTTTT	CASSLAVAPNEKLFF
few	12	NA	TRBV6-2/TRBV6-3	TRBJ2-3	TGTGCCAGCAGCAAACTAGGAGATACGCAGTATTTT	CASSKLGDTQYF
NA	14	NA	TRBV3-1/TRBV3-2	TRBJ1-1	TGTGCCAGCAGCCAAAGAGAAGAGAACACTGAAGCTTTCTTT	CASSQREENTEAFF
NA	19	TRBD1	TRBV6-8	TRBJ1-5	TGTGCCAGCAGTTACAGGGGGGACAGGGCCGAATATAGCAATCAGCCCCAGCATTTT	CASSYRGDRAEYSNQPQHF
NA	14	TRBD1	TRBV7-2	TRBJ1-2	TGTGCCAGCAGCTCGGACAGGGGAATCTATGGCTACACCTTC	CASSSDRGIYGYTF